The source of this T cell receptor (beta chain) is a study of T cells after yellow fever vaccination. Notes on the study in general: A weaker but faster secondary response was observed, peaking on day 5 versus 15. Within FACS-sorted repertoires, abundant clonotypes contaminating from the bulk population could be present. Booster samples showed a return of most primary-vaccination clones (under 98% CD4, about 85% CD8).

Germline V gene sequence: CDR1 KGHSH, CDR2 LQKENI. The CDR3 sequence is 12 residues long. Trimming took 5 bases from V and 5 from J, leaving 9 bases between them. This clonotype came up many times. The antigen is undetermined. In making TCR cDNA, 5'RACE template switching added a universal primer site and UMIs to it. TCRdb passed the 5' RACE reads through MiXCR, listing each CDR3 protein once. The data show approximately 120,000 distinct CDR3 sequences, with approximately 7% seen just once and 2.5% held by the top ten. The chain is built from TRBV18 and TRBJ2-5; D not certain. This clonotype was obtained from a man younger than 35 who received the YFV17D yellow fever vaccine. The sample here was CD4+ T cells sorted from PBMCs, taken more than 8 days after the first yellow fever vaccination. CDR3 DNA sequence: TGTGCCAGCTCAAGGGTGGACGAGACCCAGTACTTC. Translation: CASSRVDETQYF.